The subject of this entry is one T cell receptor beta chain. The data belong to a study of T cell responses to AZD1222 COVID-19 vaccine. Repertoires were generated with immunoSEQ multiplex PCR, while TCRdb's copy carries only in-frame clones and drops some. This table holds around 130,000 clones, 88% found once. Germline-derived CDR1 and CDR2 are DFQATT and SNEGSKA (reference sequence). The length of the CDR3 is 15 residues. V dropped 6 bases and J dropped 4 bases, with 18 bases sitting between them. The chain uses TRBV20-1 and TRBJ2-2, with D maybe TRBD1 (5 bases). Sequencing was performed on peripheral blood, taken on day 0 of AZD1222 vaccination. This clonotype was sampled from an adult in good health. The CDR3: CSASKGSEFTGELFF. In nucleotides, the CDR3 is TGCAGTGCCAGTAAGGGGTCCGAATTCACCGGGGAGCTGTTTTTT.